These 22 T cell receptor beta chains were all obtained from the same sample, sequenced in a study of cytomegalovirus exposure and HLA in healthy donors. Profiled with immunoSEQ multiplex PCR; TCRdb holds only in-frame clones, not every one. Of some 130,000 clones in the sample, 70% to 85% were seen once. The sequenced material came from PBMCs. Receptors originate from a man aged 30 to 39 in good health and CMV-seropositive.

This clone was recorded a few times. V gene TRBV9 combines with J gene TRBJ1-2; D unresolved. Trimming cost V 0 bases and J 8 bases, with 20 bases left between them. The CDR3 extends over 16 amino acids. CDR1 is SGDLS, CDR2 YYNGEE, per germline. The CDR3 region has the DNA TGTGCCAGCAGCGTAGATAGTGAGGGAATGGTGAGAGGCTACACCTTC. Amino acids: CASSVDSEGMVRGYTF. Looking up the rest from reference TRBV9 and TRBJ1-2 gives the full variable domain: DSGVTQTPKHLITATGQRVTLRCSPRSGDLSVYWYQQSLDQGLQFLIQYYNGEERAKGNILERFSAQQFPDLHSELNLSSLELGDSALYFCASSVDSEGMVRGYTFGSGTRLTVV.

CDR3 protein: CASSPRTGRGEAFF. The CDR3 DNA is TGTGCCAGCAGCCCACGGACAGGGAGGGGTGAAGCTTTCTTT. This chain uses TRBV5-4 with TRBJ1-1, with 8 bases fitting TRBD1. The J segment lost 7 bases and the V segment lost 4 bases, leaving 9 bases of the junction unmatched. Germline V gene sequence: CDR1 SGHNT, CDR2 YYREEE (reference sequence). The CDR3 sequence is 14 residues long.

The genes are TRBV6-1 and TRBJ1-1, with 9 bases lining up with TRBD1. Germline CDR1 is MNHNS and CDR2 is SASEGT. The junction had 3 bases not matched to a gene; V was cut back by 3 bases and J by 1 base. This CDR3 is 15 amino acids long. The CDR3 is CASSDHRGQNTEAFF. The CDR3 DNA follows: TGTGCCAGCAGTGACCACAGGGGGCAGAACACTGAAGCTTTCTTT.

The chain couples TRBV5-1 to TRBJ2-1; TRBD2 matches at 10 bases. The V and J ends lost 0 bases and 10 bases, in that order; junction bases with no gene match: 4. This CDR3 comprises 14 residues. Germline V gene data show CDR1 as SGHRS and CDR2 as YFSETQ. The CDR3 region has the DNA TGCGCCAGCAGCTTGGAGCGGGGGGGCCGGGAGCAGTTCTTC. As protein: CASSLERGGREQFF.

The V gene is TRBV7-6, the J gene TRBJ2-1; maybe TRBD1 (6 bases). V was cut by 3 bases and J by 3 bases, with 9 bases left in between. Per germline, CDR1 SGHVS and CDR2 FNYEAQ. The CDR3 contains 14 residues. The CDR3, as DNA: TGTGCCAGCAGCTTCCAGGGGAGCTACAATGAGCAGTTCTTC. Translating it yields CASSFQGSYNEQFF.

V usage is TRBV5-4 and J usage is TRBJ2-7; D unclear. Looked up from germline, CDR1 is SGHNT and CDR2 is YYREEE (reference sequence). This CDR3 has 15 residues. Trimming took 0 bases from V and 0 from J, leaving 10 bases between them. The CDR3 here is CASSLGQASSYEQYF. The DNA of the CDR3 is TGTGCCAGCAGCTTGGGTCAGGCAAGCTCCTACGAGCAGTACTTC.

The gene calls are TRBV25-1 and TRBJ2-6; the D is unclear. Germline lookup yields CDR1 MGHDK and CDR2 SYGVNS. Trimming stripped 1 base from V and 3 bases from J, with 13 bases between. CDR3 size: 17 residues. The CDR3 coding sequence is TGTGCCAGCAGTGAATTTGGGCAGGCCCTTGGGGCCAACGTCCTGACTTTC. This translates into CASSEFGQALGANVLTF.

This clone was counted between two and nine times. This chain connects TRBV5-4 to TRBJ1-2, with 7 bases aligning to TRBD1. With V trimmed by 0 bases and J by 4 bases, 0 bases remained unmatched. This CDR3 region has 13 residues. CDR1 and CDR2 from the germline V gene are SGHNT and YYREEE (reference sequence). CDR3 in amino acids: CASSLAGGYGYTF. DNA of the CDR3: TGTGCCAGCAGCTTGGCAGGGGGCTATGGCTACACCTTC.

The gene calls are TRBV30 and TRBJ1-4, with D hard to call. Germline CDR1 is GTSNPN and CDR2 is SVGIG (reference sequence). V dropped 8 bases and J dropped 0 bases, with 10 bases sitting between them. This CDR3 is built from 13 residues. The DNA for the CDR3 is TGTGCCGGGCAGCTTGCAACTAATGAAAAACTGTTTTTT. This codes for CAGQLATNEKLFF. The entire variable domain, with the rest obtained from reference TRBV30 and TRBJ1-4, is as follows: SQTIHQWPATLVQPVGSPLSLECTVEGTSNPNLYWYRQAAGRGLQLLFYSVGIGQISSEVPQNLSASRPQDRQFILSSKKLLLSDSGFYLCAGQLATNEKLFFGSGTQLSVL.

The table lists this clone with a few counts. The V gene is TRBV2, the J gene TRBJ1-6; 8 bases agree with TRBD1. The CDR3 contains 14 residues. In germline, CDR1 is SNHLY, CDR2 FYNNEI. J lost 5 bases, V lost 7 bases, and 4 bases had no gene match. CDR3 nucleotides: TGTGCCAGCACGTCGACAGGGGATAATTCACCCCTCCACTTT. This sequence encodes CASTSTGDNSPLHF.

This clone came up many times. The chain uses TRBV6-5 and TRBJ2-5, with a weak D call TRBD2 (5 bases). Between the trimmed V and J ends, which lost 0 bases and 2 bases, there was a span of 7 bases. CDR3 size: 14 residues. Germline lookup yields CDR1 MNHEY and CDR2 SVGAGI. The CDR3 DNA reads as TGTGCCAGCAGTTACTCGTCGGGGCAAGAGACCCAGTACTTC. This sequence encodes CASSYSSGQETQYF.

V and J are TRBV5-8 and TRBJ1-5, with 8 bases identical to TRBD1. Trimming at V came to 3 bases and at J to 4 bases, leaving 0 bases not matched to a gene. The CDR3 is 13 residues long. Germline assignment: CDR1 SGHTS and CDR2 YDEGEE. The DNA for the CDR3 is TGTGCCAGCAGCTGGACAGGGAATCAGCCCCAGCATTTT. Its protein product is CASSWTGNQPQHF.

J is TRBJ2-1 and V is TRBV5-6; 11 bases map to TRBD1. In germline, CDR1 is SGHDT, CDR2 YYEEEE. J gave up 6 bases and V 6 bases, and 11 bases lay outside the gene matches. This CDR3 is 16 amino acids long. In nucleotides, the CDR3 is TGTGCCAGCAACCAACCGGGACAGGGGGTCGTCAATGAGCAGTTCTTC. Its protein is CASNQPGQGVVNEQFF.

CDR3 loop: CASSWGLAGLYEQYF. CDR3 in DNA: TGTGCCAGCAGCTGGGGACTAGCGGGGCTCTACGAGCAGTACTTC. The chain carries TRBV7-8 and TRBJ2-7; 13 nucleotides match TRBD2. V was pared by 4 bases and J by 3 bases, with 3 bases of the junction left unmatched. Germline CDR1 SGHVS, CDR2 FQNEAQ. The CDR3 totals 15 residues. Complete variable domain (other parts from reference TRBV7-8 and TRBJ2-7): GAGVSQSPRYKVAKRGQDVALRCDPISGHVSLFWYQQALGQGPEFLTYFQNEAQLDKSGLPSDRFFAERPEGSVSTLKIQRTQQEDSAVYLCASSWGLAGLYEQYFGPGTRLTVT.

The chain employs TRBV10-1 and TRBJ2-5; D is perhaps TRBD2 (6 bases). CDR3 size: 18 residues. V gave up 8 bases and J gave up 7 bases, with 32 bases separating them. Germline V gives CDR1 WNHNN, CDR2 SYGVQD (reference sequence). This CDR3 reads CASPGTAPPVRVCATQYF. The CDR3 DNA is TGCGCCAGCCCCGGGACTGCACCGCCCGTTCGAGTTTGCGCGACCCAGTACTTC.

The rearrangement links TRBV6-5 to TRBJ2-3, with TRBD2 as a possible D gene (5 bases). Looked up from germline, CDR1 is MNHEY and CDR2 is SVGAGI. This CDR3 is built from 14 residues. The V gene lost 6 bases and the J gene lost 8 bases, with 18 bases spanning the gap. CDR3 sequence: CASRANLGESTQYF. For the CDR3, the DNA is TGTGCCAGCAGGGCGAACCTGGGAGAGAGTACGCAGTATTTT.

CDR3 coding DNA: TGCGCCAGCAGCTTGGTCGTAGGCGGAAACTCCTACAATGAGCAGTTCTTC. Translated, it gives CASSLVVGGNSYNEQFF. V usage is TRBV5-1 and J usage is TRBJ2-1; D remains ambiguous. Trimming stripped 0 bases from V and 0 bases from J, with 13 bases between. Germline CDR1 is SGHRS and CDR2 is YFSETQ. This CDR3 has 17 amino acids.

This chain uses TRBV2 with TRBJ2-3; D perhaps matches TRBD2 (5 bases). The CDR3 runs 17 residues. Germline V CDR1 and CDR2: SNHLY, FYNNEI. Deletions cut 1 base from V and 1 base from J, with 15 bases between. The CDR3 loop reads CASSEGRSALGTDTQYF. CDR3 nucleotides: TGTGCCAGCAGTGAAGGGAGGTCGGCCCTTGGCACAGATACGCAGTATTTT.

The CDR3 DNA reads as TGTGCCAGCAGCCCCGGGACTAGCTACGAGCAGTACTTC. Its translation is CASSPGTSYEQYF. This chain links TRBV9 with TRBJ2-7; 8 bases align to TRBD2. CDR1 and CDR2 from the germline V gene are SGDLS and YYNGEE. V lost 4 bases to trimming and J lost 3 bases; unmatched junction nucleotides: 3. The CDR3 covers 13 residues.

This chain connects TRBV6-1 to TRBJ1-2, with no clear D. CDR3 size: 11 residues. V lost 6 bases to trimming and J lost 7 bases, with 9 bases between them. Looked up from germline, CDR1 is MNHNS and CDR2 is SASEGT. As DNA, the CDR3 is TGTGCCAGCAGCCGAATCAGTGGCTACACCTTC. Translating it yields CASSRISGYTF.

This chain connects TRBV19 to TRBJ2-1, with a weak D call TRBD2 (6 bases). V lost 6 bases to trimming and J lost 4 bases, with 16 bases between them. Germline V gene lookup returns CDR1 LNHDA and CDR2 SQIVND (reference sequence). The CDR3 covers 15 residues. This CDR3 reads CASRTVGAGYNEQFF. The CDR3 DNA reads TGTGCCAGTAGGACCGTAGGGGCGGGGTACAATGAGCAGTTCTTC. Supplemented by reference TRBV19 and TRBJ2-1, the full variable domain reads DGGITQSPKYLFRKEGQNVTLSCEQNLNHDAMYWYRQDPGQGLRLIYYSQIVNDFQKGDIAEGYSVSREKKESFPLTVTSAQKNPTAFYLCASRTVGAGYNEQFFGPGTRLTVL.

This chain joins TRBV19 and TRBJ2-7; a weak D match, TRBD2 (5 bases). V was cut by 7 bases and J by 4 bases, with 14 bases left in between. The CDR3 loop spans 13 amino acids. The germline V gene has CDR1 LNHDA and CDR2 SQIVND (reference sequence). CDR3 sequence: CASNGPGGYEQYF. CDR3 coding DNA: TGTGCCAGTAATGGGCCGGGCGGGTACGAGCAGTACTTC.